This is a list of T cell receptor beta chains from one sample in a study of T-cell memory formation after mild COVID-19. TCRdb recomputed calls from the 5' RACE reads with MiXCR, one row per CDR3 protein. Here the sample spans some 200,000 distinct CDR3 sequences, around 9.5% being singletons. Sequenced material: PBMCs or a T cell subset sorted from them (not recorded which). The receptors stem from a man younger than 35 who had mild COVID-19 (a few samples of this study predate the infection). Cell type and time point are not known. Both conserved end residues are part of each CDR3. The D gene is left open where the match is weak. Not every row has a clone size; where given, it reads once, few, many or a size class.

.,TRBJ2-1,.,TRBV4-2,TGTGCCAGCAGCCAAGTAAAAGTGGGTGAGCAGTTCTTC,CASSQVKVGEQFF
few,TRBJ1-4,.,TRBV18,TGTGCCAGCTCACCACCATCGGTTCCGACCCCAAAACTGTTTTTT,CASSPPSVPTPKLFF
few,TRBJ2-1,.,TRBV3-1,TGTGCCAGCAGCCAGGGAACAGGCAATGAGCAGTTCTTC,CASSQGTGNEQFF
few,TRBJ1-1,.,TRBV9,TGTGCCAGCAGCGTAGATTGGGGGGGGAACACTGAAGCTTTCTTT,CASSVDWGGNTEAFF
many,TRBJ1-1,TRBD1,TRBV7-3,TGTGCCAGCAGCTTACAGGGGGGGAGGAACACTGAAGCTTTCTTT,CASSLQGGRNTEAFF
few,TRBJ1-1,.,TRBV7-2,TGTGCCAGCAGCCTCAGACAGGACCCGTCGGGGGCTTTCTTT,CASSLRQDPSGAFF
few,TRBJ2-1,.,TRBV30,TGTGCCTGGACGATGGGAAGGAATGAGCAGTTCTTC,CAWTMGRNEQFF
few,TRBJ2-5,.,TRBV11-2,TGTGCCAGTAGTCTCTGGCGGAGTGGGGAGACCCAGTACTTC,CASSLWRSGETQYF
few,TRBJ2-1,.,TRBV2,TGTGCCAGCAGTGAGCGAGGGCTGGGAGGCGGTGAGCAGTTCTTC,CASSERGLGGGEQFF
few,TRBJ1-1,.,TRBV2,TGTGCCAGCAGTGAGGATGGTCGGCCGATAATATTT,CASSEDGRPIIF
.,TRBJ2-5,.,TRBV7-6,TGTGCCAGCAGCTTACACGGTGAAGAGACCCAGTACTTC,CASSLHGEETQYF
few,TRBJ2-5,TRBD1,TRBV5-1,TGCGCCAGCAGCTTGGTACAGGGGGGACAAGAGACCCAGTACTTC,CASSLVQGGQETQYF